This TCR beta chain came from a study of T cell responses to AZD1222 COVID-19 vaccine (dated by TCRdb to the early 2020s). About the investigation overall: Because spike-specific TCR depth and breadth did not differ between the two schedules, AZD1222 recipients who got a second dose at roughly 4 weeks were pooled with those who got a second dose at roughly 12 weeks. TCR sequencing was performed for over 230 trial participants, of whom about 200 were given two doses of AZD1222 and 26 were given two doses of MenACWY control vaccine. Trial participants were enrolled by age into subgroups of 18-55, 56-69 and 70-plus years, and about 150, 27 and 61 TCR-sequenced participants, respectively, were included in these subgroups. Results and caveats for the whole study, not just this receptor: The 56-69-year group was small, and its depth increase did not reach significance, likely because of low power. Most participants were white British and females outnumbered males, and the authors suggested that clonal diversity may have been underestimated. The whole spike protein was spanned by vaccine-associated CD4 TCRs, and dominant responses were seen in regions 160-218 and 743-854. Because no day 14 peak-response samples were available, repertoires were characterized only after the peak T cell response. Nearly half of unique spike-specific TCRs reportedly recognized epitopes outside regions mutated in the B.1.351 and B.1.1.7 variants. Only six or seven AZD1222 recipients were SARS-CoV-2 seropositive at baseline, limiting conclusions about previously exposed vaccinees. A significant rise in spike-specific TCR breadth and depth was observed after two AZD1222 doses relative to day 0 and relative to MenACWY recipients.

The time point label corresponds to: baseline before first vaccination. Samples from vaccinated people were obtained from the UK trials COV001 and COV002, which included a single-blind randomized controlled phase 2/3 trial of AZD1222 (ChAdOx1 nCoV-19) in healthy adults. For TCRbeta chain sequencing, PBMC samples from trial participants were taken at day 0 and at day 28 after the second dose. The CDR3 regions of human TCRbeta chains were subjected to immunosequencing. The authors processed their data as follows. Repertoire TCRs were matched against a reference library of SARS-CoV-2-specific TCRs generated with the MIRA antigen-specificity platform. Breadth was defined as the fraction of unique TCRs that were SARS-CoV-2-associated, and depth was defined as the fraction of total T cells that were SARS-CoV-2-associated. Using the MIRA data, every spike-specific TCR was mapped to the spike region that the TCR reacted to and assigned to either a CD4 or a CD8 class. Log10-transformed breadth and depth values were compared by one-way ANOVA with Sidak's multiple comparisons tests. TCRdb's version of the immuneACCESS table is confined to in-frame rearrangements and falls short of the full clone set. An unresolved V gene accounts for under half of the shortfall where checked; the remainder is of unknown origin. V, J and clone size are those of that table, while D and trimming were read from the DNA. A total of about 120,000 clones appear in this sample, approximately 90% of them only once. The ten largest make up 14% of the sample.

The CDR3 contains 13 residues, cysteine and phenylalanine counted. The kept DNA is CDR3 alone, 39 bases in frame from the first base. The junction shows trimming of 3 bases on V and 12 bases on J, and the gene matches do not reach 11 bases of it. Remarks on this clone: There is no known antigen for this receptor. No base quality information exists; no much larger clone differs at one position.

The chain joins TRBV12-3 or TRBV12-4 to TRBJ2-7; TRBD2 fits 7 bases in the junction. Sequenced here: peripheral blood, sampled on day 0 of AZD1222 vaccination. The source is an adult in good health. The CDR3 here reads CASSLGGGIGPYF. Here is the DNA: TGTGCCAGCAGTTTGGGGGGGGGAATCGGACCGTACTTC.